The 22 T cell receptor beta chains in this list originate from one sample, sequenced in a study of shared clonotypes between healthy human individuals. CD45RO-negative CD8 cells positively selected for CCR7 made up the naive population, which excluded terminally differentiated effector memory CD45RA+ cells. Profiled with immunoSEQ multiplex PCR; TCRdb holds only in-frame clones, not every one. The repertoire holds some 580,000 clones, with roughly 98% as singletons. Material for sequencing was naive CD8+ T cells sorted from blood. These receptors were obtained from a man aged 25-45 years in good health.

CDR3 residues: CASTNGKQYF. The CDR3 coding sequence is TGTGCCAGCACCAACGGGAAGCAGTACTTC. The chain uses TRBV14 and TRBJ2-7, with D possibly being TRBD2 (5 bases). The CDR3 contains 10 residues. Germline V gene data show CDR1 as SGHDN and CDR2 as FVKESK. Trimming took off 7 bases at V and 8 bases at J, with 9 bases between the two ends.

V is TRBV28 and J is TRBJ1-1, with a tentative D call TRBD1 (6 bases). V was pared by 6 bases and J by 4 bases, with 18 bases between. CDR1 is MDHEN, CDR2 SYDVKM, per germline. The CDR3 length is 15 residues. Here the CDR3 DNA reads TGTGCCAGCAGGTATCAGGGGCTCGGAAGCACTGAAGCTTTCTTT. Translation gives CASRYQGLGSTEAFF.

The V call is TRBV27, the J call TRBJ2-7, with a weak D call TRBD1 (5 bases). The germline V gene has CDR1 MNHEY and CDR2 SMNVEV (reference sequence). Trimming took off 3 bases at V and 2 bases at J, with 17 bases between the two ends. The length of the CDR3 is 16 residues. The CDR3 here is CASSLSSPTETYEQYF. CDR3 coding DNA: TGTGCCAGCAGTTTGTCGTCGCCGACAGAAACCTACGAGCAGTACTTC.

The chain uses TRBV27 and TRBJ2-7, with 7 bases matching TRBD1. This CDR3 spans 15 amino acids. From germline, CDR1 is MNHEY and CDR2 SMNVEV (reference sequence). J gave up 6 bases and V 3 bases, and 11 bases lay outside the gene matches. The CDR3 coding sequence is TGTGCCAGCAGTTTGTCCGGGACAGTTTTGGGCGAGCAGTACTTC. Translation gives CASSLSGTVLGEQYF.

CDR3 nucleotide sequence: TGTGCCAGCAGCTTGGCGGACAGGGGAACAGATACGCAGTATTTT. Its protein product is CASSLADRGTDTQYF. V is TRBV5-4 and J is TRBJ2-3; 9 bases are a match to TRBD1. J gave up 3 bases and V 0 bases, and 2 bases lay outside the gene matches. The germline V gene encodes CDR1 SGHNT and CDR2 YYREEE (reference sequence). CDR3 size: 15 residues.

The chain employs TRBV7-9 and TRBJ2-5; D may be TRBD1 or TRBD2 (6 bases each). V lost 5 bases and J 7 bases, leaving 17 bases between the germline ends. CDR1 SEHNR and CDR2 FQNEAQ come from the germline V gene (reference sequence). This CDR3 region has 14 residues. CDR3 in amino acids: CASSPRSGGPTQYF. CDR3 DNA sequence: TGTGCCAGCAGCCCCAGGTCCGGGGGCCCGACCCAGTACTTC.

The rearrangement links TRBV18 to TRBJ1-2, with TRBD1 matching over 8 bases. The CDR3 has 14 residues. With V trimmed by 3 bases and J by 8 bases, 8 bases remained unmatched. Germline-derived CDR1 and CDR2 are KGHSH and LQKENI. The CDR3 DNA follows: TGTGCCAGCTCACCCCCCCGCGACAGGGGAGGCTACACCTTC. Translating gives CASSPPRDRGGYTF.

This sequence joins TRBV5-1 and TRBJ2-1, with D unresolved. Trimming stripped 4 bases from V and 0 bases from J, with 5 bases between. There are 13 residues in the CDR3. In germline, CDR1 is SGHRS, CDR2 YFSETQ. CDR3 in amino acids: CASSMSSYNEQFF. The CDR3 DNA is TGCGCCAGCAGCATGAGCTCCTACAATGAGCAGTTCTTC.

The CDR3 is CASSLVVKGQPYGYTF. CDR3 sequence (DNA): TGTGCCAGCAGCTTAGTTGTTAAGGGACAGCCTTATGGCTACACCTTC. This chain joins TRBV7-8 and TRBJ1-2; 7 bases are a match to TRBD1. From germline, CDR1 is SGHVS and CDR2 FQNEAQ. This CDR3 is 16 amino acids long. Trimming removed 1 base from V and 5 bases from J; junction bases left unmatched: 10. The full variable domain, in which reference TRBV7-8 and TRBJ1-2 provide the parts outside the CDR3, is GAGVSQSPRYKVAKRGQDVALRCDPISGHVSLFWYQQALGQGPEFLTYFQNEAQLDKSGLPSDRFFAERPEGSVSTLKIQRTQQEDSAVYLCASSLVVKGQPYGYTFGSGTRLTVV.

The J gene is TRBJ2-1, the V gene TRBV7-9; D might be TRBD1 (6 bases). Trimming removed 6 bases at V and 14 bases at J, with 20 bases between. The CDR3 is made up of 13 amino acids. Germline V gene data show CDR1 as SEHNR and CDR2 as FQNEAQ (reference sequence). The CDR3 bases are TGTGCCAGCAGTTCAGCGTGGGGGCCCAGGGAGTTCTTC. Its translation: CASSSAWGPREFF.

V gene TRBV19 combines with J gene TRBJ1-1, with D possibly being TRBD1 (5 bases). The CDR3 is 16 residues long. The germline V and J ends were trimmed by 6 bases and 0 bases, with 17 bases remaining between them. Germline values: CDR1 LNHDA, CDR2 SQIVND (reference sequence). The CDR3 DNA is TGTGCCAGTAGGACCGACAGATTAAAAATGAACACTGAAGCTTTCTTT. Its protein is CASRTDRLKMNTEAFF.

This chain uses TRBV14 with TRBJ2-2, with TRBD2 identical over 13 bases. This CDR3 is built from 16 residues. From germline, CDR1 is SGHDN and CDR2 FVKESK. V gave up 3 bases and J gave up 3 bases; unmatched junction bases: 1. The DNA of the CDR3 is TGTGCCAGCAGCCAGGGACTAGCGGGATACACCGGGGAGCTGTTTTTT. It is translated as CASSQGLAGYTGELFF. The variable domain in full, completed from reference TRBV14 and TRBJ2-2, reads EAGVTQFPSHSVIEKGQTVTLRCDPISGHDNLYWYRRVMGKEIKFLLHFVKESKQDESGMPNNRFLAERTGGTYSTLKVQPAELEDSGVYFCASSQGLAGYTGELFFGEGSRLTVL.

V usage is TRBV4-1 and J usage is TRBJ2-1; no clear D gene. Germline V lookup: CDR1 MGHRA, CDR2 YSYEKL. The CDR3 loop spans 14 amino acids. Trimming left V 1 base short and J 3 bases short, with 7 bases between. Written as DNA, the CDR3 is TGCGCCAGCAGCCAAGGGAACGACTACAATGAGCAGTTCTTC. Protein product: CASSQGNDYNEQFF.

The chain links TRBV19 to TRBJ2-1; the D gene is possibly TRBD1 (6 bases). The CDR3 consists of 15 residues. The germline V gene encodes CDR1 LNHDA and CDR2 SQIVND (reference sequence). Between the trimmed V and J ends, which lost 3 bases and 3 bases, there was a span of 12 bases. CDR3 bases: TGTGCCAGTAGTATCTTAGGGGGAGTCTACAATGAGCAGTTCTTC. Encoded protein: CASSILGGVYNEQFF.

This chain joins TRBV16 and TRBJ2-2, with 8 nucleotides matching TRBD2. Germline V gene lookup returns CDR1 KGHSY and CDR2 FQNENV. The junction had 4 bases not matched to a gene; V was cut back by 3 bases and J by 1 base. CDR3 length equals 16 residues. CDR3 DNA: TGTGCCAGCAGCCAGTCTAGCGGGTTGAACACCGGGGAGCTGTTTTTT. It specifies CASSQSSGLNTGELFF.

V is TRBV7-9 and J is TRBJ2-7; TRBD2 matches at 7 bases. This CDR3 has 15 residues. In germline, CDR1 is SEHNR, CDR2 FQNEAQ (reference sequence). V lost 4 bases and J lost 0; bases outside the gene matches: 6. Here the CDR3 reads CASSSVREGSYEQYF. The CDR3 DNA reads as TGTGCCAGCAGCTCGGTAAGGGAGGGCTCCTACGAGCAGTACTTC.

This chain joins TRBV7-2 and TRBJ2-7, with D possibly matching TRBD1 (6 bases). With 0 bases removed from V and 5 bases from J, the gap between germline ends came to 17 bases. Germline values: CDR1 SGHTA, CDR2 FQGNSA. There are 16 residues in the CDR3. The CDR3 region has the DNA TGTGCCAGCAGCTTAGCCCGCAGGGGAAGGAGAAACGAGCAGTACTTC. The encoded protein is CASSLARRGRRNEQYF.

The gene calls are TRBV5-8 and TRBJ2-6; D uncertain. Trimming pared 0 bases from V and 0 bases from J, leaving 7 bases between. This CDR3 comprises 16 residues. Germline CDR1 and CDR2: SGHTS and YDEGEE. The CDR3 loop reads CASSLGVDSGANVLTF. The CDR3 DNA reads TGTGCCAGCAGCTTGGGAGTAGACTCTGGGGCCAACGTCCTGACTTTC. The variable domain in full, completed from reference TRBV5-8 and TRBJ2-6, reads EAGVTQSPTHLIKTRGQQATLRCSPISGHTSVYWYQQALGLGLQFLLWYDEGEERNRGNFPPRFSGRQFPNYSSELNVNALELEDSALYLCASSLGVDSGANVLTFGAGSRLTVL.

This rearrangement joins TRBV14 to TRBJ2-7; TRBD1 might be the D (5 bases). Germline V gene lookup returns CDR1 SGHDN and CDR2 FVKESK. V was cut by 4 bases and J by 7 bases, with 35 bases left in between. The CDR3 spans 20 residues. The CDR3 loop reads CASSRSPGQDPRGEFGEQYF. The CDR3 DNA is TGTGCCAGCAGCCGCTCCCCAGGGCAGGACCCCCGCGGCGAATTTGGGGAGCAGTACTTC.

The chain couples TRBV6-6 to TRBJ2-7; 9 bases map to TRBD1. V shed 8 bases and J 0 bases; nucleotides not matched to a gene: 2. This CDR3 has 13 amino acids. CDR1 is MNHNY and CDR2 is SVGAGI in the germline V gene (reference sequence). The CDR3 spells CASGQGTSYEQYF. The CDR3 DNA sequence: TGTGCCAGCGGACAGGGGACCTCCTACGAGCAGTACTTC.

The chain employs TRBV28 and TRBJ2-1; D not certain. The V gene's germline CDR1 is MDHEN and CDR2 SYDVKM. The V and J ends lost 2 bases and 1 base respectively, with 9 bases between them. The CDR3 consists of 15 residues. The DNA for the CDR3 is TGTGCCAGCAGTTTAACCCTCGGGTCCTACAATGAGCAGTTCTTC. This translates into CASSLTLGSYNEQFF.

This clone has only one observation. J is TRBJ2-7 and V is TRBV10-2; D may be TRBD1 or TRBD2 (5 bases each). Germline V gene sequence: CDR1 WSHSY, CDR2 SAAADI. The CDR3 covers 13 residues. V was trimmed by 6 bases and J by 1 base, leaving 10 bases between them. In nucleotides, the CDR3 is TGCGCCAGCAGGGATGGGACGTCCTACGAGCAGTACTTC. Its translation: CASRDGTSYEQYF.